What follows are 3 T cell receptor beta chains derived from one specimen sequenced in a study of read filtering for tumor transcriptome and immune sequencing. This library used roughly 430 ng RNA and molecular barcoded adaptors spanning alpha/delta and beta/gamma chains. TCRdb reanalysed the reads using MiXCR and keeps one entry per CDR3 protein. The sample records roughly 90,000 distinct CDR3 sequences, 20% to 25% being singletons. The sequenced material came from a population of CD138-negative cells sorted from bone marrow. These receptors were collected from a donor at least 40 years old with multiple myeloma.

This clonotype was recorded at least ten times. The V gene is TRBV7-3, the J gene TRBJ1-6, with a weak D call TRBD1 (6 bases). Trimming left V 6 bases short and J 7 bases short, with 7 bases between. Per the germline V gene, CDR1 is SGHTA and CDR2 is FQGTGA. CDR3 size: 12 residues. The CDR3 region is CASSTGNSPLHF. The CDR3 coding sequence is TGTGCCAGCAGTACAGGGAATTCACCCCTCCACTTT.

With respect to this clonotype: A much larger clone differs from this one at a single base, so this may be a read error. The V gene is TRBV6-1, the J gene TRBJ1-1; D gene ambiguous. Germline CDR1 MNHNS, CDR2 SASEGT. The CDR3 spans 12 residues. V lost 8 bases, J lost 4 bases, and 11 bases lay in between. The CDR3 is CASGYSTTEAFF. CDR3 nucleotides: TGTGCCAGCGGTTACTCGACCACTGAAGCTTTCTTT.

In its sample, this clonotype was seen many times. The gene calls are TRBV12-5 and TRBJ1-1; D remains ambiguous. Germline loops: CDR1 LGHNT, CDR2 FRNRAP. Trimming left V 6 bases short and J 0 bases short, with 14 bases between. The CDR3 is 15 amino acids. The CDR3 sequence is CASGRDGRMNTEAFF. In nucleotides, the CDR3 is TGTGCTAGTGGCCGAGACGGCCGTATGAACACTGAAGCTTTCTTT.